This T cell receptor beta chain was obtained from a study of blood T cell repertoires in COVID-19. Study in general: The analysed material was cDNA or gDNA that came from T cells, B-cell-depleted T cells, or PBMCs.

Original handling: Amplification of reference gene primers was used by the study to estimate nucleated cell counts. Using immunoSEQ multiplex PCR, the repertoire was profiled, and TCRdb retains in-frame clones only, with some absent. V, J and clone size are taken as reported in that table, and D and trimming were inferred from the DNA itself. The table records 150,000 to 200,000 clones, 75% to 90% of them present only once. This clone was counted between two and nine times. Trimming cost V 1 base and J 7 bases; bases outside gene matches: 9. Germline V gene lookup returns CDR1 MDHEN and CDR2 SYDVKM. The CDR3 loop spans 15 amino acids.

Sequenced material: peripheral blood. This clonotype was obtained from a woman aged 40 to 55 with acute or convalescent COVID-19. V and J are TRBV28 and TRBJ1-1, with 7 bases matching TRBD1. DNA of the CDR3: TGTGCCAGCAGTTTATTACCGGGGGCAGGGGGTGAAGCTTTCTTT. Translated: CASSLLPGAGGEAFF.